This TCR beta chain was recorded in a study of blood T cell repertoires in COVID-19 (dated by TCRdb to 2018 to 2020). For the wider study: Collaborator samples came from the United States, Italy and Spain and covered acute and convalescent phases of COVID-19. The material from the prospective study consisted of cDNA or gDNA derived from T cells, B-cell-depleted T cells, or PBMCs. Deeply sampled blood TCRbeta repertoires from subjects exposed to, actively infected with, or recovered from COVID-19 were included in the dataset. The repertoires were released in a freely available public database intended as a resource for research on the immune response to SARS-CoV-2. Samples came from the ongoing ImmuneRACE study (first 160 participants) plus 1,254 subjects from 6 global collaborators. The sample metadata nearly always contained a de-identified subject ID, COVID-19 status, age in years and sex. HLA class I and class II types, where available, came from metadata supplied by the sample provider rather than from assay-based typing. The research as a whole found: The quantity of clinical and demographic metadata differed by source and by participant and was supplied without curation.

The collaborating institutions used their own protocols to collect whole blood in K2EDTA tubes. For TCRbeta analysis, collaborators shipped samples in one of three forms: frozen whole blood, isolated PBMCs, or DNA extracted from either of those sample types. With regard to this clone: Its specific antigen is unknown. Base-call qualities are not available, and no considerably larger clone is one nucleotide away.

The CDR3 covers 14 residues, taking in both the cysteine and the phenylalanine. The kept DNA is CDR3 alone, 42 bases in frame from the first base. Based on the germline V gene (reference sequence), the CDR1 and CDR2 sequences are GTSNPN and SVGIG. V loses 3 bases of germline sequence and J loses 5 bases, and the interval between the two ends is 17 bases. The immunoSEQ Assay, a bias-controlled multiplex PCR, was used to amplify TCRbeta CDR3 regions from genomic DNA. Per the source publication's procedure: The number of nucleated cells in each sample was estimated from the amplification of reference gene primers within the assay. To quantify the absolute abundance of each unique TCRbeta CDR3 rearrangement, sequence reads were collapsed and filtered. Productive Simpson clonality was computed per sample as the square root of Simpson's diversity index over productive rearrangements. Not all clones reach the TCRdb copy of this immuneACCESS table, which keeps in-frame sequences only. Checked studies attribute under half of the gap to unresolved V genes and leave the rest unexplained. V and J calls and clone size follow that table, whereas D and trimming were derived from the DNA. The sample records over 70,000 clones, roughly 90% of which are singletons. The top ten constitute over 15% of the sample.

Sequencing input: peripheral blood. Recombination connected TRBV30 to TRBJ2-7; a tentative D match to TRBD1 spans 6 bases. The TCR was taken from a human donor in a cohort sampled during active COVID-19. The DNA sequence reads TGTGCCTGGAGAAAGTCGGGCAGGGGTCACGAGCAGTACTTC. Translated, this is CAWRKSGRGHEQYF.